The 5 T cell receptor beta chains below come from one sample, sequenced in a study of blood T cell repertoires in COVID-19. Assay: immunoSEQ multiplex PCR; the TCRdb copy retains only in-frame clones and omits some. Here the sample spans tens of thousands of clones, roughly 82% being singletons. Sequencing was carried out using peripheral blood. The receptors come from a woman older than 75 with acute or convalescent COVID-19.

The chain couples TRBV5-8 to TRBJ2-1, with TRBD2 matching over 9 bases. J was trimmed by 7 bases and V by 4 bases; bases with no gene match: 9. Germline-derived CDR1 and CDR2 are SGHTS and YDEGEE. The CDR3 totals 15 residues. CDR3 sequence: CASSAGLSGRNEQFF. In nucleotides, the CDR3 is TGTGCCAGCAGCGCCGGCTTGAGCGGGAGGAATGAGCAGTTCTTC.

V gene TRBV7-6 combines with J gene TRBJ2-1; 10 positions agree with TRBD1. CDR1 is SGHVS, CDR2 FNYEAQ, per germline. The CDR3 contains 13 residues. The V and J ends lost 5 bases and 9 bases, in that order; junction bases with no gene match: 4. The CDR3 sequence is CASSPGQGLEQFF. The CDR3 nucleotides read TGTGCCAGCAGCCCGGGACAGGGGCTTGAGCAGTTCTTC.

This clone came up a few times. This chain links TRBV3-1 (or the pseudogene TRBV3-2) with TRBJ1-5; 7 nucleotides line up with TRBD1. This CDR3 comprises 14 residues. Germline V gene lookup returns CDR1 LGHDT and CDR2 YNNKEL (reference sequence). The V and J ends lost 4 bases and 10 bases, in that order; junction bases with no gene match: 10. The CDR3, as DNA: TGTGCCAGCAGCCGCAGACAGGGTGCCCTTCCCCAGCATTTT. The encoded protein is CASSRRQGALPQHF.

This chain's CDR3 is CASSRTSGKSTDTQYF. Written as DNA, the CDR3 is TGTGCCAGTAGTAGGACTAGCGGGAAGAGCACAGATACGCAGTATTTT. The chain joins TRBV19 to TRBJ2-3, with 12 bases matching TRBD2. The length of the CDR3 is 16 residues. V was pared by 4 bases and J by 0 bases, with 2 bases of the junction left unmatched. Germline CDR1 is LNHDA and CDR2 is SQIVND (reference sequence).

The genes are TRBV19 and TRBJ1-2; D call uncertain. CDR1 and CDR2 (germline): LNHDA, SQIVND (reference sequence). The ends were cut back, 3 bases at V and 2 bases at J, with 7 bases in the middle. The CDR3 is 13 amino acids. As DNA, the CDR3 is TGTGCCAGTAGTATTGACACCAACTATGGCTACACCTTC. Its translation: CASSIDTNYGYTF.